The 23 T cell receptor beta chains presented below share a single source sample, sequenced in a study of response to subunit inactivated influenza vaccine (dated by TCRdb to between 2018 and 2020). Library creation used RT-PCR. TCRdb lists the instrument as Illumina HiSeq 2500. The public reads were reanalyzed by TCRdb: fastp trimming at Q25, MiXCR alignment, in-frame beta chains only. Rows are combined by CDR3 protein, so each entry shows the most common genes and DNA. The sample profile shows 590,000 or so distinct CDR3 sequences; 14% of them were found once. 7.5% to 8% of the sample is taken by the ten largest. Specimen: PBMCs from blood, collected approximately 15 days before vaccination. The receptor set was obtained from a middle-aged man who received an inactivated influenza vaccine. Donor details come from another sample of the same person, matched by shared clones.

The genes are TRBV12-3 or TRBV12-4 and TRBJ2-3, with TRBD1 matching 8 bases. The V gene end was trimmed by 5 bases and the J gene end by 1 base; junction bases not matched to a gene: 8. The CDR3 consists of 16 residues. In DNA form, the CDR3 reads TGTGCCAGCAGTCCAGGGGGCGCGTATCGCACAGATACGCAGTATTTT. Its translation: CASSPGGAYRTDTQYF.

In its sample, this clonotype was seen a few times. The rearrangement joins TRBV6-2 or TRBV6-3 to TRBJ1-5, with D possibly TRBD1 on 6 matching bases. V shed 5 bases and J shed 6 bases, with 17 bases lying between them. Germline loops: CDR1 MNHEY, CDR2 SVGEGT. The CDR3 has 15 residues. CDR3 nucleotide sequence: TGTGCCAGCAGTATAAACAGGGCCGCGATTCAGCCCCAGCATTTT. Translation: CASSINRAAIQPQHF.

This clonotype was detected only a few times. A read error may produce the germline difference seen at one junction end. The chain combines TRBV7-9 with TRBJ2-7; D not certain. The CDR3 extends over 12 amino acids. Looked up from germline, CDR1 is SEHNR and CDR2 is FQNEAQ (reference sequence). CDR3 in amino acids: CASSLDSDGKHF. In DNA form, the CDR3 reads TGTGCCAGCAGCTTAGACTCTGATGGGAAGCACTTC.

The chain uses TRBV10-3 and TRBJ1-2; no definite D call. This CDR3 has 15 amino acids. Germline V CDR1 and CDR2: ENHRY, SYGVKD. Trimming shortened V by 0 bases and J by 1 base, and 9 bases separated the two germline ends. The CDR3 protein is CAISESTTFNYGYTF. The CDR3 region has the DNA TGTGCCATCAGTGAGTCTACGACATTTAACTATGGCTACACCTTC.

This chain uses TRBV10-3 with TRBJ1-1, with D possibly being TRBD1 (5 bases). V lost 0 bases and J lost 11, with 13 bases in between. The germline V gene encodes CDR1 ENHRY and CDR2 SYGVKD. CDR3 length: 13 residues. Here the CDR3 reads CAISESVPGTAFF. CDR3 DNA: TGTGCCATCAGTGAGTCGGTTCCGGGGACGGCTTTCTTT.

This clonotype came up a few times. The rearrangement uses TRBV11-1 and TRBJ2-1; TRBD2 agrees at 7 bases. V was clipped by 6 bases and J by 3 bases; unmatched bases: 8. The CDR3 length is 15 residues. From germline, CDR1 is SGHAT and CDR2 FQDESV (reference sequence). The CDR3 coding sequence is TGTGCCAGCAGTAAGAGAGGACTAGACTACAATGAGCAGTTCTTC. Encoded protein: CASSKRGLDYNEQFF.

Here the CDR3 reads CASSVSHHLGNEQFF. CDR3 bases: TGTGCCAGCAGCGTATCACATCATCTGGGCAATGAGCAGTTCTTC. The chain couples TRBV9 to TRBJ2-1; D gene uncertain. In germline, CDR1 is SGDLS, CDR2 YYNGEE. This CDR3 region has 15 residues. Deletions cut 1 base from V and 6 bases from J, with 14 bases between.

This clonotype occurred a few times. The CDR3 coding sequence is TGTGCCAGCAGTCTTAACGGCGGGCAGCCAAGCCACTCTGGGGCCAACGTCCTGACTTTC. This encodes CASSLNGGQPSHSGANVLTF. The rearrangement links TRBV28 to TRBJ2-6, with D possibly TRBD2 on 5 matching bases. V lost 5 bases to trimming and J lost 0 bases, with 23 bases between them. This CDR3 is built from 20 residues. Germline CDR1 reads MDHEN; CDR2 reads SYDVKM.

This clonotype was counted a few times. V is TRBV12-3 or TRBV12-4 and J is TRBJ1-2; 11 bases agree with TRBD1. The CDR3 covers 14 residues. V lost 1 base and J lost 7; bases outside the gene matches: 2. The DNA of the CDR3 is TGTGCCAGCAGTTTAGGGACAGGGGGCGCTGGCTACACCTTC. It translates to CASSLGTGGAGYTF.

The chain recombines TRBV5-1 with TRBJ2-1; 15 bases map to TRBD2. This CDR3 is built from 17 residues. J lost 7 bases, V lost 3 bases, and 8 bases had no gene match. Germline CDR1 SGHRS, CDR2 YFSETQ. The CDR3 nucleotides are TGCGCCAGCAGCTCCGGACTAGCGGGAGGGCCTTTGAATGAGCAGTTCTTC. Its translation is CASSSGLAGGPLNEQFF.

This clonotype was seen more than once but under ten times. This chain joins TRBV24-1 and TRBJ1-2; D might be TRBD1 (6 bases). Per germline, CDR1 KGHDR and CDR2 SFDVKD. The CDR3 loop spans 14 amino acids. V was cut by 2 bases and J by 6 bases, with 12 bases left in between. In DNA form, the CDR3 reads TGTGCCACCAGTGATTCACCGAACAGGGATGGCTACACCTTC. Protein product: CATSDSPNRDGYTF.

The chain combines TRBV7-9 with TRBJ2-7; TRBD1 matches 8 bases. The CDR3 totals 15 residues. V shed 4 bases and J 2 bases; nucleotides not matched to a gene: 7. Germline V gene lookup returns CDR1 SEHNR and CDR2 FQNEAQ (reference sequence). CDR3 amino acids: CASSSPSTGAYEQYF. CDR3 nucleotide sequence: TGTGCCAGCAGCTCCCCCTCGACAGGGGCCTACGAGCAGTACTTC.

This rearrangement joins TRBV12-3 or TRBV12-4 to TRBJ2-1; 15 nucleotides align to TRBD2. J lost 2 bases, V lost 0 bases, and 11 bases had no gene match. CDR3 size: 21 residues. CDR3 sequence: CASSLARWTGTSGRPYNEQFF. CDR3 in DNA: TGTGCCAGCAGTTTAGCTCGATGGACCGGGACTAGCGGGAGGCCCTACAATGAGCAGTTCTTC.

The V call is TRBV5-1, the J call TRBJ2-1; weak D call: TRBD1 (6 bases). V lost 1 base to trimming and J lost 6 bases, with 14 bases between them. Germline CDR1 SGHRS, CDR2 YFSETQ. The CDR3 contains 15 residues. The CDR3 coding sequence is TGCGCCAGCAGCTTGACAGGGTCCCTCGCCAATGAGCAGTTCTTC. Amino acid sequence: CASSLTGSLANEQFF.

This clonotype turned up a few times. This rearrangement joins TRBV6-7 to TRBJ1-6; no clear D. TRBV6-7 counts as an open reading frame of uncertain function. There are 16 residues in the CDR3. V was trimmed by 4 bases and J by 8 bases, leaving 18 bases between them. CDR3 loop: CASSSPGRSYYSPLHF. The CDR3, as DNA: TGTGCCAGCAGTTCCCCGGGCAGAAGTTATTATTCACCCCTCCACTTT.

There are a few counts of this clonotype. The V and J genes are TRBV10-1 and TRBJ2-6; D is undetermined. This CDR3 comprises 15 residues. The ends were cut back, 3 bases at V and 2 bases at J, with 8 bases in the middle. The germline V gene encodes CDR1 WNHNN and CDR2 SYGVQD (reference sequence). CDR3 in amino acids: CASSDRVTGANVLTF. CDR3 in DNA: TGCGCCAGCAGTGACCGGGTTACTGGGGCCAACGTCCTGACTTTC.

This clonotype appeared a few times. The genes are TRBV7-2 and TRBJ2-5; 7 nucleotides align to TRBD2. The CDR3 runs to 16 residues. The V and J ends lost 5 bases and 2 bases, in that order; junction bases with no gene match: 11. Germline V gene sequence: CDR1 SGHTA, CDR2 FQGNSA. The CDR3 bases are TGTGCCAGCAGCCCTCAACTGACTAGCTTTCAAGAGACCCAGTACTTC. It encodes CASSPQLTSFQETQYF.

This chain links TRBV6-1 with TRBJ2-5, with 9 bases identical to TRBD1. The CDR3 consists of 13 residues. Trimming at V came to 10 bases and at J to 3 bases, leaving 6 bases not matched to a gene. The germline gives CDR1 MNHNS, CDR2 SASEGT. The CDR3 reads CATRTGVKETQYF. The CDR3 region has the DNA TGTGCCACCAGGACAGGGGTGAAAGAGACCCAGTACTTC.

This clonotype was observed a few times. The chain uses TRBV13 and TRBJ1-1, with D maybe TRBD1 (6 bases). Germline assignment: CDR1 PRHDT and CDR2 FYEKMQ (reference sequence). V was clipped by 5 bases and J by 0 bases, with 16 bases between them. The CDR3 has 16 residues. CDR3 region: CASSPRTARLNTEAFF. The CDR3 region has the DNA TGTGCCAGCAGCCCTCGGACAGCAAGACTGAACACTGAAGCTTTCTTT.

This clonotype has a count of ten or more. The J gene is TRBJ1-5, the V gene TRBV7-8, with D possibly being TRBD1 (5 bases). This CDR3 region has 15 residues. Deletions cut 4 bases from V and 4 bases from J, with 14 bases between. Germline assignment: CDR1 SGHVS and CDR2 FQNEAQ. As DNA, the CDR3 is TGTGCCAGCAGCTCGAGCAGGGTTCTGAATCAGCCCCAGCATTTT. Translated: CASSSSRVLNQPQHF.

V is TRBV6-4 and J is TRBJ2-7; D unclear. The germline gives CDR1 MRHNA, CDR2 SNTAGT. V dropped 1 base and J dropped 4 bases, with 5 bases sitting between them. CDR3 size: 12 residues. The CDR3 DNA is TGTGCCAGCAGTGACTATCTGTACGAGCAGTACTTC. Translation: CASSDYLYEQYF.

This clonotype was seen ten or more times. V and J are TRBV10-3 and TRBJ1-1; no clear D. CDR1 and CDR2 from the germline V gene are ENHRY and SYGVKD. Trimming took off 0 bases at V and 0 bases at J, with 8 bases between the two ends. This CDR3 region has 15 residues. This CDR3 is CAISESANVNTEAFF. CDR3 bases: TGTGCCATCAGTGAGTCTGCGAACGTGAACACTGAAGCTTTCTTT.

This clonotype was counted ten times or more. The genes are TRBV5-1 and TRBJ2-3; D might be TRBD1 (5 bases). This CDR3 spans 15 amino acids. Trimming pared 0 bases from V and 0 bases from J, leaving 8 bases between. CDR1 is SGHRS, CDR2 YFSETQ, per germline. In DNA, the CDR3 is TGCGCCAGCAGCTTGGAACAGGTTAGCACAGATACGCAGTATTTT. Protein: CASSLEQVSTDTQYF. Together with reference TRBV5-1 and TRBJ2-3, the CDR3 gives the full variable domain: KAGVTQTPRYLIKTRGQQVTLSCSPISGHRSVSWYQQTPGQGLQFLFEYFSETQRNKGNFPGRFSGRQFSNSRSEMNVSTLELGDSALYLCASSLEQVSTDTQYFGPGTRLTVL.